Following are 9 T cell receptor beta chains from one sample sequenced in a study of blood T cell repertoires in COVID-19. Data came from immunoSEQ multiplex PCR; TCRdb stores just in-frame clones and leaves some out. Of 140,000 or so clones listed, under 85% were seen once; the top ten hold approximately 8%. The source material was peripheral blood. The receptors here all came from a man aged 50 to 60 with active or convalescent COVID-19.

This chain connects TRBV2 to TRBJ1-4, with D hard to call. CDR3 length equals 12 residues. V lost 4 bases and J lost 8, with 8 bases in between. CDR1 is SNHLY and CDR2 is FYNNEI in the germline V gene. The CDR3 DNA reads as TGTGCCAGCAGTGGGCAGCGGGAAAAACTGTTTTTT. Protein sequence: CASSGQREKLFF.

The V gene is TRBV11-1, the J gene TRBJ1-1, with TRBD1 as a possible D gene (6 bases). The CDR3 loop spans 14 amino acids. Germline CDR1 and CDR2: SGHAT and FQDESV (reference sequence). Deletions cut 5 bases from V and 3 bases from J, with 13 bases between. In DNA form, the CDR3 reads TGTGCCAGCAGCCTAGGGGGGCCCGACACTGAAGCTTTCTTT. As protein: CASSLGGPDTEAFF.

The chain recombines TRBV6-6 with TRBJ1-1; D ambiguous. The CDR3 covers 14 residues. CDR1 is MNHNY and CDR2 is SVGAGI in the germline V gene (reference sequence). Trimming removed 1 base at V and 0 bases at J, with 6 bases between. The CDR3: CASSYYGVNTEAFF. CDR3 coding DNA: TGTGCCAGCAGTTACTACGGGGTGAACACTGAAGCTTTCTTT.

The chain couples TRBV5-1 to TRBJ1-5; D unresolved. This CDR3 has 18 amino acids. V dropped 0 bases and J dropped 4 bases, with 20 bases sitting between them. Germline V CDR1 and CDR2: SGHRS, YFSETQ. DNA for the CDR3: TGCGCCAGCAGCTTGGCCGTCCCCGGGAAAGGTGGTAATCAGCCCCAGCATTTT. Its translation is CASSLAVPGKGGNQPQHF. Looking up the rest from reference TRBV5-1 and TRBJ1-5 gives the full variable domain: KAGVTQTPRYLIKTRGQQVTLSCSPISGHRSVSWYQQTPGQGLQFLFEYFSETQRNKGNFPGRFSGRQFSNSRSEMNVSTLELGDSALYLCASSLAVPGKGGNQPQHFGDGTRLSIL.

The V call is TRBV24-1, the J call TRBJ2-5, with D perhaps matching TRBD2 (6 bases). V lost 0 bases to trimming and J lost 2 bases, with 12 bases between them. The germline gives CDR1 KGHDR, CDR2 SFDVKD. The CDR3 totals 16 residues. DNA for the CDR3: TGTGCCACCAGTGATTTGCGAACGGGAGAACAAGAGACCCAGTACTTC. Translation: CATSDLRTGEQETQYF.

The rearrangement joins TRBV4-1 to TRBJ2-2, with 9 bases aligning to TRBD1. The CDR3 covers 18 residues. The V gene end was trimmed by 5 bases and the J gene end by 5 bases; junction bases not matched to a gene: 15. Germline loops: CDR1 MGHRA, CDR2 YSYEKL. The CDR3 sequence: CASSKVTGGLVWTGELFF. The CDR3 region has the DNA TGCGCCAGCAGCAAGGTTACAGGGGGCCTCGTGTGGACCGGGGAGCTGTTTTTT.

This chain links TRBV19 with TRBJ2-1, with D possibly TRBD1 on 6 matching bases. V gave up 7 bases and J gave up 5 bases, with 27 bases separating them. Germline V gene data show CDR1 as LNHDA and CDR2 as SQIVND (reference sequence). This CDR3 contains 18 residues. CDR3 coding DNA: TGTGCCAGTATGACCGATGACCCCCGGGACAACAGGAACAATGAGCAGTTCTTC. This codes for CASMTDDPRDNRNNEQFF.

The V call is TRBV27, the J call TRBJ1-4, with TRBD1 matching 8 bases. The junction had 9 bases not matched to a gene; V was cut back by 5 bases and J by 7 bases. Germline CDR1 is MNHEY and CDR2 is SMNVEV (reference sequence). This CDR3 is 15 amino acids long. CDR3 coding DNA: TGTGCCAGCAGTCTGGGGACAGGTCAAGGTGAAAAACTGTTTTTT. Residues: CASSLGTGQGEKLFF. Filled out from reference TRBV27 and TRBJ1-4, the complete variable domain reads EAQVTQNPRYLITVTGKKLTVTCSQNMNHEYMSWYRQDPGLGLRQIYYSMNVEVTDKGDVPEGYKVSRKEKRNFPLILESPSPNQTSLYFCASSLGTGQGEKLFFGSGTQLSVL.

The J gene is TRBJ1-5, the V gene TRBV19, with 7 bases aligning to TRBD1. The ends lost 4 bases at V and 6 bases at J; junction bases unmatched: 15. Germline-derived CDR1 and CDR2 are LNHDA and SQIVND (reference sequence). The CDR3 is 17 amino acids. CDR3 nucleotides: TGTGCCAGTAGTACCCTAAGGAGAGGGACAGAAGGTCAGCCCCAGCATTTT. Translated, it gives CASSTLRRGTEGQPQHF.